This TCR beta chain stems from a study of T cell clonotyping in hematopoietic cell transplantation. Broader study findings: Recipient TCR diversity dropped after transplant; expanded clonotypes rose from day 30 to 180.

As for this clone: Its cognate antigen is unknown.

Time point defined: recipient sample about 28 days before transplant, after cytoreduction. Using immunoSEQ multiplex PCR, the repertoire was profiled, and TCRdb retains in-frame clones only, with some absent. The data contain around 13,000 clones, approximately 80% of them seen just once; the ten biggest clones take up about 15%. The TCR sequence derives from a man aged 55 to 70 with acute myeloid leukemia. Some clones in this sample may be carry-over from other donors' samples. Sequencing used peripheral blood mononuclear cells, obtained before stem cell transplant.

CDR3 sequence: CASSQTGTGGFWNEQYF. DNA of the CDR3: TGTGCCAGCAGCCAAACCGGGACAGGGGGCTTTTGGAACGAGCAGTACTTC. The chain links TRBV14 to TRBJ2-7, with 12 bases matching TRBD1. V lost 2 bases, J lost 5 bases, and 10 bases stayed unmatched. The CDR3 sequence is 17 residues long. Germline-derived CDR1 and CDR2 are SGHDN and FVKESK.